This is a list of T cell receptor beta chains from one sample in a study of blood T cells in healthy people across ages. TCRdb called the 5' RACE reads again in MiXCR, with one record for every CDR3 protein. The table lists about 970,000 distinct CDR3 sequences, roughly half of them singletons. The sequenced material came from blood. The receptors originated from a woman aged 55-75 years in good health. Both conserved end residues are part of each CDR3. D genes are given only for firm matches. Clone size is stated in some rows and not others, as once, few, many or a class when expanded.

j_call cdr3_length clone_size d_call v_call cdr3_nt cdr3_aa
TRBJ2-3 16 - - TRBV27 TGTGCCAGCAGGCCACGTCGAGCTGGGTTCACAGATACGCAGTATTTT CASRPRRAGFTDTQYF
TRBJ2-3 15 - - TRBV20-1 TGCAGTGCTAGAGTGGCCAGCTCGCCGACAGATACGCAGTATTTT CSARVASSPTDTQYF
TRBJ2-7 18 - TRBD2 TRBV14 TGTGCCAGCAGCCGGCTTCAACTAGCGGGAACCGTCTCCTACGAGCAGTACTTC CASSRLQLAGTVSYEQYF
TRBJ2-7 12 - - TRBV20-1 TGCAGTGCTAGGGGGAGCGGGTACGAGCAGTACTTC CSARGSGYEQYF
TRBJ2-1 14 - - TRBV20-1 TGCAGTGCTAGTTTAGGGGTCACCTACAATGAGCAGTTCTTC CSASLGVTYNEQFF
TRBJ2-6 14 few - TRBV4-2 TGTGCCAGCAGCGGGACAACGGGGGCCAACGTCCTGACTTTC CASSGTTGANVLTF
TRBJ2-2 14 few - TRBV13 TGTGCCAGCAGCTTATCCCCAGGGACCGGGGAGCTGTTTTTT CASSLSPGTGELFF
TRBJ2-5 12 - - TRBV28 TGTGCCGCTGGGAAGGGGTGGAGGGAGCAGTACTTC CAAGKGWREQYF
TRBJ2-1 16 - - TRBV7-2 TGTGCCAGCAGCTTAGGGGGGCGGGATATCTACAATGAGCAGTTCTTC CASSLGGRDIYNEQFF
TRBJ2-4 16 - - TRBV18 TGTGCCAGCTCACCCCAGGTCCGTTTTGACAAAAACATTCAGTACTTC CASSPQVRFDKNIQYF
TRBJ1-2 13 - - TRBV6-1 TGTGCCAGCATTGGGGGGCGCTTCTATGGCTACACCTTC CASIGGRFYGYTF
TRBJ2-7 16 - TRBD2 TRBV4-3 TGCGCCAGCAGCCAAGATCGGGCGGGAGTGGGCTACGAGCAGTACTTC CASSQDRAGVGYEQYF
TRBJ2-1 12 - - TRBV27 TGTGCCAGCACCGACGAAAACAATGAGCAGTTCTTC CASTDENNEQFF
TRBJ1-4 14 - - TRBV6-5 TGTGCCAGCAGTTATTTTATGGGGGTCGAAAAACTGTTTTTT CASSYFMGVEKLFF
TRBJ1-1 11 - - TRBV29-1 TGCAGCGTTGCCAAAGGGCCTGAAGCTTTCTTT CSVAKGPEAFF
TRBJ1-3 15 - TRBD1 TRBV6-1 TGTGCCAGTCAGACAGGGGGCCTCTCTGGAAACACCATATATTTT CASQTGGLSGNTIYF
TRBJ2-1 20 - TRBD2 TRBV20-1 TGCAGTGCTACCCCCCTAGCGGGAGGGCCGATTACCGTGTCATACAATGAGCAGTTCTTC CSATPLAGGPITVSYNEQFF
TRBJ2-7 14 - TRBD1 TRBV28 TGTGCCAGCAGTATACCGGGACAGGGTGTCGAGCAGTACTTC CASSIPGQGVEQYF
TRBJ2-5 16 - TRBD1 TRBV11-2 TGTGCCAGCAGCTTAGTGTCAGGACAGGGGGCAGAGACCCAGTACTTC CASSLVSGQGAETQYF
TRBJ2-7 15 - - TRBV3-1 TGTGCCAGCAGCCAGGCAGGAGGGCCTACCTACGAGAAGTACTTC CASSQAGGPTYEKYF
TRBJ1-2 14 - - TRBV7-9 TGTGCCAGCAGCTCTGAGATCACCAACTATGGCTACACCTTC CASSSEITNYGYTF
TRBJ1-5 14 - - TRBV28 TGTGCCAGCAGTTTATTGTTGTGGAATCAGCCCCAGCATTTT CASSLLLWNQPQHF
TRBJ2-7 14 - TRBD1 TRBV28 TGTGCCAGCAGGACGGGACAGGGGGCTGACGAGCAGTACTTC CASRTGQGADEQYF
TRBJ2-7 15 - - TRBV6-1 TGTGCCAGCAGTGAACGGGGTAGCAGTCCATACGAGCAGTACTTC CASSERGSSPYEQYF
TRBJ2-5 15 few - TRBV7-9 TGTGCCAGCAGCTTAGTTGGCAGGGGACAAGAGACCCAGTACTTC CASSLVGRGQETQYF
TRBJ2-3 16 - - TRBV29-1 TGCAGCGTTTTGTCGATCCCGGGACACATGACAGATACGCAGTATTTT CSVLSIPGHMTDTQYF